This TCR beta chain is from a study of monozygotic twins with inflammatory bowel disease. Study observations and caveats: Separate T cell subtypes could not be resolved from one another.

This CDR3 spans 15 amino acids. Per germline, CDR1 LGHNA and CDR2 YSLEER. TCRdb processed the 5' RACE reads again and assigns one entry to each CDR3 protein, with no DNA. This table holds 300,000 to 350,000 distinct CDR3 sequences. With respect to this clonotype: Its antigen is not identified.

Sequencing was carried out using blood. This TCR came from a human donor with ulcerative colitis or Crohn's disease, or a healthy co-twin of an affected twin (not recorded which). This chain uses TRBV4-3 with TRBJ2-7; TCRdb lists TRBD1, though no DNA is available to test this call. CDR3 sequence reads: CASSQDGTRPYEQYF.